Presented here are 7 T cell receptor beta chains from one specimen sequenced in a study of post-analysis software for immune sequencing data. The study, taken as a whole, reports: Patients showed TRBV5-6, TRBV5-1 and TRBV20-1 among five TRBV segments more frequent than in controls.

Which antigens these TCRs recognize remains unknown. Built from TCR beta cDNA, the libraries had unique molecular identifiers in them. TCRdb re-called the PCR reads through MiXCR, storing one row per CDR3 protein. The sample includes a few hundred thousand distinct CDR3 sequences, under 55% of them seen just once. The specimen was blood. Every receptor here comes from a girl aged 10 to 17 with multiple sclerosis.

The CDR3 nucleotides read TGCAGTGCTAGTTTGACAAAGGCGGTCAATGAGCAGTTCTTC. Encoded protein: CSASLTKAVNEQFF. The rearrangement joins TRBV20-1 to TRBJ2-1, with D unclear. The V end was cut by 3 bases, the J end by 6 bases, with 15 bases between. The CDR3 has 14 amino acids. Germline lookup yields CDR1 DFQATT and CDR2 SNEGSKA (reference sequence).

In its sample, this clonotype was seen a few times. The chain joins TRBV7-2 to TRBJ2-7; D gene unclear. Trimming stripped 7 bases from V and 4 bases from J, with 20 bases between. This CDR3 comprises 15 residues. Germline CDR1 and CDR2: SGHTA and FQGNSA. In DNA form, the CDR3 reads TGTGCCAGCACAGGCCAGGTGCGAACGCGGTACGAGCAGTACTTC. Its protein product is CASTGQVRTRYEQYF.

The chain recombines TRBV9 with TRBJ2-1; 8 bases map to TRBD1. Germline V lookup: CDR1 SGDLS, CDR2 YYNGEE. Germline trimming cut 2 bases from V and 9 bases from J; bases unmatched to any gene: 4. The CDR3 extends over 13 amino acids. CDR3 in DNA: TGTGCCAGCAGCGTTGGACAGGGATTTGAGCAGTTCTTC. Amino acid sequence: CASSVGQGFEQFF.

The rearrangement links TRBV29-1 to TRBJ1-1; D unclear. Trimming removed 4 bases at V and 0 bases at J, with 9 bases between. This CDR3 region has 13 residues. In germline, CDR1 is SQVTM, CDR2 ANQGSEA. Written as DNA, the CDR3 is TGCAGCGTTGGCCACTTACTGAACACTGAAGCTTTCTTT. Translating it yields CSVGHLLNTEAFF.

The chain couples TRBV10-3 to TRBJ2-3; 16 bases map to TRBD2. CDR1 and CDR2 (germline): ENHRY, SYGVKD. There are 16 residues in the CDR3. V was clipped by 7 bases and J by 5 bases; unmatched bases: 6. The DNA for the CDR3 is TGTGCCATCACCCCGGGACTAGCGGGAGGGAGAGATACGCAGTATTTT. Its protein is CAITPGLAGGRDTQYF.

This clonotype occurred a few times. The gene calls are TRBV7-3 and TRBJ2-5, with TRBD1 identical over 8 bases. Germline CDR1 and CDR2: SGHTA and FQGTGA. V was pared by 3 bases and J by 5 bases, with 5 bases of the junction left unmatched. This CDR3 is built from 14 residues. CDR3 DNA: TGTGCCAGCAGCTTGCAGGGGGCGGGGGAGACCCAGTACTTC. Its protein product is CASSLQGAGETQYF.

This clonotype occurred a few times. This rearrangement joins TRBV29-1 to TRBJ2-1; D is unresolved. Germline assignment: CDR1 SQVTM and CDR2 ANQGSEA. The length of the CDR3 is 13 residues. The V end lost 4 bases, the J end lost 5 bases, and 12 bases lay between the germline ends. CDR3 nucleotide sequence: TGCAGCGTTGGGGAAGCATCTAACAATGAGCAGTTCTTC. Translation: CSVGEASNNEQFF.